This T cell receptor (beta chain) was captured in a study of blood T cell repertoires in COVID-19. Original methodology: Researchers report that nucleated cell counts were estimated from reference gene primer amplification. Assay: immunoSEQ multiplex PCR; the TCRdb copy retains only in-frame clones and omits some. V, J and clone size reflect that table, while D and trimming were determined from the DNA. The profile shows about 230,000 clones, about 85% of them singletons. Participant age was about 18 to 89 years, and participants resided in fewer than 30 US areas. Cohorts were based on clinical histories the participants reported. Recovered Cohort 3 donors showed two negative PCRs, clearance, or symptom resolution. This CDR3 contains 12 residues. Germline-derived CDR1 and CDR2 are MDHEN and SYDVKM. Deletions cut 4 bases from V and 7 bases from J, with 8 bases between.

The sequencing sample was made of PBMCs or T cells enriched from blood (not recorded which). The rearrangement links TRBV28 to TRBJ2-4, with D uncertain. The receptor comes from a man aged 25 to 45 who had recovered from COVID-19. CDR3 nucleotides: TGTGCCAGCAGTTCCTCGGAGAACATTCAGTACTTC. Translated: CASSSSENIQYF.